One and the same sample provided the 15 T cell receptor beta chains below, sequenced in a study of beta chain features in type 1 diabetes. The entirety of the isolated RNA underwent reverse transcription, so expressed TCRB transcripts were sequenced. Only in-frame clones appear in the TCRdb table, and some are missing; sequencing was by immunoSEQ multiplex PCR. The sample comprises more than 250,000 clones, 24% of which are singletons, and about 0.011% rests with the top ten. What these receptors recognize is not known. Study conclusions and caveats: Across all four CD4+ subsets, people with type 1 diabetes showed modestly shorter TCRB CDR3s.

The sample comprised naive CD4+ T cells from blood. The receptors shown here come from a woman aged 25 to 45 with type 1 diabetes.

A few counts support this clone. J is TRBJ2-7 and V is TRBV5-1; 7 bases agree with TRBD1. The CDR3 has 15 amino acids. The trim removed 5 bases at V and 1 base at J, leaving 9 bases unmatched. The germline V gene encodes CDR1 SGHRS and CDR2 YFSETQ. The CDR3 DNA follows: TGCGCCAGCAGGAACGACAGGGCGATATCCTACGAGCAGTACTTC. It yields the protein CASRNDRAISYEQYF.

This clone showed up just a few times. The chain carries TRBV30 and TRBJ2-7; D may be TRBD2 (5 bases). V lost 2 bases and J 12 bases, leaving 20 bases between the germline ends. CDR1 is GTSNPN, CDR2 SVGIG, per germline (reference sequence). The CDR3 contains 13 residues. Here the CDR3 reads CAWSPTSDPEGYF. Written as DNA, the CDR3 is TGTGCCTGGAGTCCGACTTCGGACCCCGAGGGGTACTTC.

The gene calls are TRBV28 and TRBJ2-7, with 7 bases aligning to TRBD2. Trimming removed 10 bases from V and 2 bases from J; junction bases left unmatched: 8. This CDR3 has 13 residues. CDR1 is MDHEN, CDR2 SYDVKM, per germline. DNA of the CDR3: TGTGCCATCAAGGGACTACCCACCTACGAGCAGTACTTC. Amino acid sequence: CAIKGLPTYEQYF.

This clone has more than one count but fewer than ten. J is TRBJ2-3 and V is TRBV2; 10 bases fit TRBD1. The germline V gene encodes CDR1 SNHLY and CDR2 FYNNEI. V was clipped by 6 bases and J by 1 base; unmatched bases: 4. The CDR3 loop spans 15 amino acids. CDR3 region: CASSPGTGGTDTQYF. The CDR3 nucleotides read TGTGCCAGCAGCCCCGGGACAGGGGGCACAGATACGCAGTATTTT.

The V gene is TRBV29-1, the J gene TRBJ2-1; TRBD2 matches at 9 bases. The CDR3 totals 14 residues. V shed 3 bases and J 10 bases; nucleotides not matched to a gene: 10. Looked up from germline, CDR1 is SQVTM and CDR2 is ANQGSEA. In nucleotides, the CDR3 is TGCAGCGTTGAGGTTCTAGCGGGATCCAGCGAGCAGTTCTTC. It yields the protein CSVEVLAGSSEQFF.

This clone was recorded a few times. V usage is TRBV7-9 and J usage is TRBJ2-1; no clear D. Trimming removed 2 bases at V and 6 bases at J, with 5 bases between. This CDR3 comprises 12 residues. The germline V gene has CDR1 SEHNR and CDR2 FQNEAQ (reference sequence). The CDR3 DNA reads as TGTGCCAGCAGCTTACGGGTCAATGAGCAGTTCTTC. Translated: CASSLRVNEQFF.

The chain combines TRBV19 with TRBJ1-5; 7 nucleotides match TRBD1. Germline CDR1 and CDR2: LNHDA and SQIVND (reference sequence). The junction had 9 bases not matched to a gene; V was cut back by 6 bases and J by 1 base. The CDR3 length is 16 residues. The CDR3 is CASRDRVRLSNQPQHF. Here the CDR3 DNA reads TGTGCCAGTAGAGACAGGGTAAGACTAAGCAATCAGCCCCAGCATTTT.

This clone was counted a few times. The chain has TRBV19 and TRBJ1-2; tentative D call: TRBD1 (5 bases). This CDR3 comprises 13 residues. V shed 11 bases and J shed 6 bases, with 19 bases lying between them. CDR1 and CDR2 from the germline V gene are LNHDA and SQIVND (reference sequence). The CDR3 region is CASRVGTLDGYTF. The CDR3 DNA reads TGTGCCTCAAGAGTCGGGACTCTTGATGGCTACACCTTC.

This clone was seen a single time. This chain connects TRBV6-5 to TRBJ2-7; 8 nucleotides line up with TRBD1. V shed 0 bases and J 4 bases; nucleotides not matched to a gene: 5. In germline, CDR1 is MNHEY, CDR2 SVGAGI. The CDR3 length is 15 residues. The CDR3 bases are TGTGCCAGCAGTTACTCCCAGGGGGCGGGATACGAGCAGTACTTC. Translated: CASSYSQGAGYEQYF.

The chain uses TRBV5-4 and TRBJ2-1; 9 bases fit TRBD2. This CDR3 region has 14 residues. Trimming cost V 4 bases and J 7 bases; bases outside gene matches: 6. Germline lookup yields CDR1 SGHNT and CDR2 YYREEE (reference sequence). The CDR3 coding sequence is TGTGCCAGCAGCCGCGGGAGGGCCGAAAATGAGCAGTTCTTC. The encoded protein is CASSRGRAENEQFF.

This clone occurred a few times. This sequence joins TRBV5-4 and TRBJ2-2; 10 bases are shared with TRBD1. From germline, CDR1 is SGHNT and CDR2 YYREEE (reference sequence). The CDR3 sequence is 15 residues long. The ends lost 4 bases at V and 2 bases at J; junction bases unmatched: 2. CDR3 residues: CASSLTGGNTGELFF. DNA of the CDR3: TGTGCCAGCAGCCTGACAGGGGGCAACACCGGGGAGCTGTTTTTT.

The chain is built from TRBV5-1 and TRBJ2-5; TRBD1 matches at 9 bases. CDR3 size: 13 residues. The V gene's germline CDR1 is SGHRS and CDR2 YFSETQ. The V segment lost 3 bases and the J segment 4 bases; nucleotides outside the gene matches: 1. CDR3 in DNA: TGCGCCAGCAGCTCGGGACAGGGAGAGACCCAGTACTTC. This codes for CASSSGQGETQYF.

There are a few counts of this clone. The V and J genes are TRBV20-1 and TRBJ2-4, with D possibly being TRBD2 (6 bases). Trimming removed 6 bases at V and 9 bases at J, with 12 bases between. The CDR3 length is 11 residues. Germline values: CDR1 DFQATT, CDR2 SNEGSKA (reference sequence). As DNA, the CDR3 is TGCAGTGCCCCGGGGGTGAGCATTCAGTACTTC. It translates to CSAPGVSIQYF.

The chain is built from TRBV30 and TRBJ2-4, with 7 bases fitting TRBD2. V shed 5 bases and J 4 bases; nucleotides not matched to a gene: 11. The length of the CDR3 is 15 residues. Germline V gene lookup returns CDR1 GTSNPN and CDR2 SVGIG (reference sequence). CDR3 nucleotides: TGTGCCTGGGACCGCGGGAGATTGGAGAAAAACATTCAGTACTTC. Translation: CAWDRGRLEKNIQYF.

The chain employs TRBV30 and TRBJ2-1; D perhaps matches TRBD2 (5 bases). This CDR3 has 13 residues. CDR1 GTSNPN and CDR2 SVGIG come from the germline V gene (reference sequence). V was trimmed by 7 bases and J by 2 bases, leaving 12 bases between them. This chain's CDR3 is CAYTSGTYNEQFF. The CDR3 DNA reads TGTGCCTACACGAGCGGCACCTACAATGAGCAGTTCTTC.